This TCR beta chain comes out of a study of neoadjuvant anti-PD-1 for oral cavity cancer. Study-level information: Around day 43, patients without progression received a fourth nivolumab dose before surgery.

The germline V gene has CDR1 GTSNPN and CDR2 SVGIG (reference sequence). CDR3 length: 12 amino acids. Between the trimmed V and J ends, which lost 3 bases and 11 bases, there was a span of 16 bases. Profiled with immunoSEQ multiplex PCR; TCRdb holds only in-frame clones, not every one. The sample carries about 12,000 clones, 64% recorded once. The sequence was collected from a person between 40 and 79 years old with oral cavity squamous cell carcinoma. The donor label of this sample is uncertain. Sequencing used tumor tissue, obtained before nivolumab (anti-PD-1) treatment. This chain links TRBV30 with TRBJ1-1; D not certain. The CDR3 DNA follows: TGTGCCTGGAGCTCGTCGACATTCGACGCTTTCTTT. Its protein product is CAWSSSTFDAFF.